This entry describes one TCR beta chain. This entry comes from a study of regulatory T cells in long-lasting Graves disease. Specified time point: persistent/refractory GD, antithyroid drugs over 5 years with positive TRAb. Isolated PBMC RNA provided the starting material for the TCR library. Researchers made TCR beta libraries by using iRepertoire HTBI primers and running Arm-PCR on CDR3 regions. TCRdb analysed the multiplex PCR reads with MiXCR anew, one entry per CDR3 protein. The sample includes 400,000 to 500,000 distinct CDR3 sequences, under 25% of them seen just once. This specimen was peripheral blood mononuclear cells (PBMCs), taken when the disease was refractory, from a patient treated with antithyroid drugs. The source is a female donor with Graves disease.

CDR3 sequence: CASSQEDPYEQYF. DNA of the CDR3: TGCGCCAGCAGCCAAGAGGACCCCTACGAGCAGTACTTC. V is TRBV4-1 and J is TRBJ2-7; no reliable D call. This CDR3 region has 13 residues. Between the trimmed V and J ends, which lost 0 bases and 2 bases, there was a span of 5 bases. Germline CDR1 and CDR2: MGHRA and YSYEKL.